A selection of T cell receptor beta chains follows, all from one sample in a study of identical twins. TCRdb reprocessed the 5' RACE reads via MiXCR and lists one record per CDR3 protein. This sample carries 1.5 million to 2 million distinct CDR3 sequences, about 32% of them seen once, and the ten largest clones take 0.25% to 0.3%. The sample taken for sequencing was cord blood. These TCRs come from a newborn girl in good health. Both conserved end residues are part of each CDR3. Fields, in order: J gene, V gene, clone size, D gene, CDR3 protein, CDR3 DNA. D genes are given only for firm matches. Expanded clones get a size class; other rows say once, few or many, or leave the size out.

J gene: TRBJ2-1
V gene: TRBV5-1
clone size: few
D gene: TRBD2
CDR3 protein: CASSGLAGVNYNEQFF
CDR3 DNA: TGCGCCAGCAGCGGTTTAGCGGGAGTAAACTACAATGAGCAGTTCTTC

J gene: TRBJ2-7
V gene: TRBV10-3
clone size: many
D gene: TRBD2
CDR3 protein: CAIGGLAAYEQYF
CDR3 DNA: TGTGCCATCGGCGGACTAGCGGCCTACGAGCAGTACTTC

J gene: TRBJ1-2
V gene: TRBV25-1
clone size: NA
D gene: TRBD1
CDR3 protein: CASSDPPGTGGYGYTF
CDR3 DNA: TGTGCCAGCAGTGACCCCCCCGGGACAGGGGGTTATGGCTACACCTTC

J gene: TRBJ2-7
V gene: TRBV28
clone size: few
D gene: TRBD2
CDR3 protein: CASSLVETSGYEQYF
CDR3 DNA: TGTGCCAGCAGTTTAGTTGAGACTAGCGGATACGAGCAGTACTTC

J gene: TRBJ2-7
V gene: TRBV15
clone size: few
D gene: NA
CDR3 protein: CATSRDLDEQYF
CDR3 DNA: TGTGCCACCAGCAGAGATCTCGACGAGCAGTACTTC

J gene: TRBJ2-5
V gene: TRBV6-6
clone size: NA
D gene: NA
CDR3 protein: CASADSGPQETQYF
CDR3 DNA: TGTGCCAGCGCCGACAGCGGGCCACAAGAGACCCAGTACTTC

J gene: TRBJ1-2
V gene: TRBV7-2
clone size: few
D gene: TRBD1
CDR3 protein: CASSRSRDRGDGYTF
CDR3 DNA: TGTGCCAGCAGCCGATCCCGGGACAGGGGTGACGGCTACACCTTC

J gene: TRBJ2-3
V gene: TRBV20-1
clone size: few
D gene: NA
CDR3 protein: CSATAATDTQYF
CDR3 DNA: TGCAGCGCGACAGCTGCCACAGATACGCAGTATTTT

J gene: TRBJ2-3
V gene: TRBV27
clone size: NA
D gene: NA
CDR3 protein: CASSWTRTDTQYF
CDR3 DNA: TGTGCCAGCAGCTGGACTCGCACAGATACGCAGTATTTT

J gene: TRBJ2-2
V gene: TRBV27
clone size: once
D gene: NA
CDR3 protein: CASSYDRKSTGELFF
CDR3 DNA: TGTGCCAGCAGTTACGACAGGAAATCAACCGGGGAGCTGTTTTTT

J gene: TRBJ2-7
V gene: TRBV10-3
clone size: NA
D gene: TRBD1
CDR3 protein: CATTPGTGNYEQYF
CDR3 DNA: TGTGCCACGACCCCCGGGACAGGGAACTACGAGCAGTACTTC